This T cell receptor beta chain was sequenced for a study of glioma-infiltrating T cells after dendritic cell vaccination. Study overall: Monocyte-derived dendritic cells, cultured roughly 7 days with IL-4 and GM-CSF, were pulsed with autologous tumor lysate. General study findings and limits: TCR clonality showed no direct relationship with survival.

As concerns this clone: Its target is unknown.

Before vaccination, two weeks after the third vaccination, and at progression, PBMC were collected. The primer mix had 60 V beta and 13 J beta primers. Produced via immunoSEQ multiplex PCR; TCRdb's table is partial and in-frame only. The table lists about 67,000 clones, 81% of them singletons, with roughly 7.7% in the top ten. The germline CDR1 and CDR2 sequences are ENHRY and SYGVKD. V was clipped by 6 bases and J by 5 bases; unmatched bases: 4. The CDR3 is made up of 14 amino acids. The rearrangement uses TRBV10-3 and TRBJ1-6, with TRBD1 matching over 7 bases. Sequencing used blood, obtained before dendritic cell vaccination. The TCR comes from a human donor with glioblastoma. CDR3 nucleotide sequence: TGTGCCATCAGGACAGGGAAGGATAATTCACCCCTCCACTTT. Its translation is CAIRTGKDNSPLHF.